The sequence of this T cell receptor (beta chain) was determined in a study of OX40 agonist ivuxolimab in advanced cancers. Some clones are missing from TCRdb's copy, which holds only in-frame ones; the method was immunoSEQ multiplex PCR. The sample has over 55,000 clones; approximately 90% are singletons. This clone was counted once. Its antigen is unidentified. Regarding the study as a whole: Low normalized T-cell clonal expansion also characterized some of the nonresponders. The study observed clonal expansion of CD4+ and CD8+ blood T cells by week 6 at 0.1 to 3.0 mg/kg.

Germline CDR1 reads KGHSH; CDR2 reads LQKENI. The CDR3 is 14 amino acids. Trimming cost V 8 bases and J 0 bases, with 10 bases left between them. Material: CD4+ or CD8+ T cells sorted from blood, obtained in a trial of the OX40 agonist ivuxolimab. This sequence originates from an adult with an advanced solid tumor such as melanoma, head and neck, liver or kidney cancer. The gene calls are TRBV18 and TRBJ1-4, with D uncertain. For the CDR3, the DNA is TGTGCCAGCCGGGAGAGCTCAACTAATGAAAAACTGTTTTTT. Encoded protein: CASRESSTNEKLFF.